Presented here are 20 T cell receptor beta chains from one specimen sequenced in a study of T cells in localized non-small cell lung cancer. Assay used: immunoSEQ multiplex PCR; TCRdb lists only in-frame clones, some missing. The top ten hold almost 8% of the sample, which has tens of thousands of clones, approximately 83% seen once. Here the sequenced sample was PBMCs, taken before any cancer treatment. These TCRs come from a man aged 40 to 70 with stage II lung adenocarcinoma.

The chain employs TRBV9 and TRBJ2-1, with 10 positions matching TRBD2. The J segment lost 0 bases and the V segment lost 3 bases, leaving 3 bases of the junction unmatched. The V gene's germline CDR1 is SGDLS and CDR2 YYNGEE. The CDR3 loop spans 16 amino acids. CDR3 nucleotide sequence: TGTGCCAGCAGCGGACCTAGCGGGAGCTCCTACAATGAGCAGTTCTTC. This translates into CASSGPSGSSYNEQFF.

This sequence joins TRBV7-9 and TRBJ2-7, with D perhaps TRBD1 (6 bases). V gave up 0 bases and J gave up 3 bases, with 6 bases separating them. Germline V gene data show CDR1 as SEHNR and CDR2 as FQNEAQ (reference sequence). The CDR3 covers 13 residues. The CDR3 region is CASSLAQGYEQYF. The CDR3 nucleotides read TGTGCCAGCAGCTTAGCACAGGGCTACGAGCAGTACTTC.

CDR3 amino acids: CASSTGDTGELFF. CDR3 nucleotides: TGTGCCAGCAGCACCGGGGACACCGGGGAGCTGTTTTTT. The chain recombines TRBV5-6 with TRBJ2-2; TRBD2 might be the D (5 bases). Trimming left V 4 bases short and J 3 bases short, with 7 bases between. The germline gives CDR1 SGHDT, CDR2 YYEEEE. CDR3 length equals 13 residues.

The sample holds a few counts of this clone. The chain carries TRBV9 and TRBJ2-1; TRBD2 agrees at 8 bases. Trimming cost V 4 bases and J 5 bases; bases outside gene matches: 11. Germline V gene sequence: CDR1 SGDLS, CDR2 YYNGEE. The CDR3 has 16 amino acids. CDR3 sequence: CASSSREGTEDNEQFF. The CDR3 region has the DNA TGTGCCAGCAGCTCCCGGGAGGGCACGGAAGACAATGAGCAGTTCTTC. Supplemented by reference TRBV9 and TRBJ2-1, the full variable domain reads DSGVTQTPKHLITATGQRVTLRCSPRSGDLSVYWYQQSLDQGLQFLIQYYNGEERAKGNILERFSAQQFPDLHSELNLSSLELGDSALYFCASSSREGTEDNEQFFGPGTRLTVL.

The table lists this clone with a few counts. This rearrangement joins TRBV2 to TRBJ1-5; no clear D gene. The germline V and J ends were trimmed by 5 bases and 0 bases, with 11 bases remaining between them. The germline V gene encodes CDR1 SNHLY and CDR2 FYNNEI. CDR3 size: 15 residues. The CDR3 DNA reads TGTGCCAGCAGTTTTCGAGGGTCTAGCAATCAGCCCCAGCATTTT. Residues: CASSFRGSSNQPQHF.

This clone appeared a few times. The CDR3 DNA sequence: TGCGCCAGCAGCTTGGCCGGGGCAGGAACGAATTCACCCCTCCACTTT. It translates to CASSLAGAGTNSPLHF. This chain uses TRBV5-1 with TRBJ1-6, with D possibly matching TRBD1 (5 bases). Germline V CDR1 and CDR2: SGHRS, YFSETQ. Between the trimmed V and J ends, which lost 0 bases and 7 bases, there was a span of 14 bases. This CDR3 contains 16 residues.

This chain connects TRBV29-1 to TRBJ2-7; TRBD1 matches at 9 bases. This CDR3 has 13 residues. J was trimmed by 5 bases and V by 5 bases; bases with no gene match: 7. CDR1 and CDR2 (germline): SQVTM, ANQGSEA. The CDR3 loop is CSVLGQGGHEQYF. Here the CDR3 DNA reads TGCAGCGTTTTGGGACAGGGAGGACACGAGCAGTACTTC.

In DNA form, the CDR3 reads TGTGCCAGCAGCGAAACGGGACAGCAACAAGAGACCCAGTACTTC. It specifies CASSETGQQQETQYF. The chain uses TRBV7-9 and TRBJ2-5; 7 nucleotides agree with TRBD1. Germline CDR1 is SEHNR and CDR2 is FQNEAQ (reference sequence). The V and J ends lost 5 bases and 2 bases, in that order; junction bases with no gene match: 8. This CDR3 has 15 amino acids.

This clone occurred a few times. The chain uses TRBV19 and TRBJ1-1; D is unresolved. Germline V gene data show CDR1 as LNHDA and CDR2 as SQIVND (reference sequence). This CDR3 is built from 15 residues. The germline V and J ends were trimmed by 0 bases and 6 bases, with 14 bases remaining between them. The CDR3, as DNA: TGTGCCAGTAGTATAGATTGGCGCAGAAATCCTGAAGCTTTCTTT. It is translated as CASSIDWRRNPEAFF.

This clone has a handful of counts. CDR3 sequence reads: CASSLARVYNEQFF. The CDR3 coding sequence is TGTGCCAGCAGCTTAGCGCGGGTTTACAATGAGCAGTTCTTC. The V call is TRBV7-8, the J call TRBJ2-1; the D gene is possibly TRBD2 (5 bases). CDR1 SGHVS and CDR2 FQNEAQ come from the germline V gene. V dropped 0 bases and J dropped 4 bases, with 7 bases sitting between them. The CDR3 is made up of 14 amino acids.

The chain has TRBV11-2 and TRBJ1-6; the match to TRBD1 covers 10 bases. CDR1 is SGHAT, CDR2 FQNNGV, per germline. The V gene end was trimmed by 6 bases and the J gene end by 7 bases; junction bases not matched to a gene: 6. The CDR3 is 15 residues long. CDR3 DNA: TGTGCCAGCAGAGCCGGGACAGGGGTAAATTCACCCCTCCACTTT. This translates into CASRAGTGVNSPLHF. Drawing the rest from reference TRBV11-2 and TRBJ1-6, the complete variable domain is EAGVAQSPRYKIIEKRQSVAFWCNPISGHATLYWYQQILGQGPKLLIQFQNNGVVDDSQLPKDRFSAERLKGVDSTLKIQPAKLEDSAVYLCASRAGTGVNSPLHFGNGTRLTVT.

The V gene is TRBV4-3, the J gene TRBJ2-2; 11 nucleotides agree with TRBD1. Trimming took 3 bases from V and 4 from J; bases not matched to a gene: 7. Germline V gene sequence: CDR1 LGHNA, CDR2 YSLEER. CDR3 length equals 17 residues. The CDR3 region is CASSQNGQGAFTGELFF. CDR3 nucleotide sequence: TGCGCCAGCAGCCAGAACGGACAGGGGGCGTTCACCGGGGAGCTGTTTTTT.

The chain has TRBV9 and TRBJ2-3; D tentatively reads TRBD1 or TRBD2 (7 bases each). CDR1 is SGDLS and CDR2 is YYNGEE in the germline V gene. Trimming removed 0 bases from V and 2 bases from J, with 16 bases in between. CDR3 size: 17 residues. CDR3 sequence: CASSVASGGGPTDTQYF. In DNA, the CDR3 is TGTGCCAGCAGCGTAGCCTCAGGGGGGGGCCCCACAGATACGCAGTATTTT.

This sequence joins TRBV5-4 and TRBJ1-2; a possible D gene is TRBD1 (6 bases). V gave up 4 bases and J gave up 2 bases, with 12 bases separating them. Germline V gene sequence: CDR1 SGHNT, CDR2 YYREEE (reference sequence). The CDR3 has 14 residues. The CDR3 bases are TGTGCCAGCAGCCAAGAAGGGGGGAACTATGGCTACACCTTC. It encodes CASSQEGGNYGYTF. The full variable domain, its missing parts supplied by reference TRBV5-4 and TRBJ1-2, is ETGVTQSPTHLIKTRGQQVTLRCSSQSGHNTVSWYQQALGQGPQFIFQYYREEENGRGNFPPRFSGLQFPNYSSELNVNALELDDSALYLCASSQEGGNYGYTFGSGTRLTVV.

This rearrangement joins TRBV6-4 to TRBJ2-7, with D maybe TRBD1 (5 bases). The CDR3 sequence is 14 residues long. The ends were cut back, 3 bases at V and 6 bases at J, with 15 bases in the middle. CDR1 is MRHNA, CDR2 SNTAGT, per germline. The CDR3 is CASSEKGIWSEQYF. CDR3 nucleotide sequence: TGTGCCAGCAGTGAAAAGGGGATCTGGAGCGAGCAGTACTTC.

The chain links TRBV7-3 to TRBJ2-1, with D uncertain. Trimming pared 1 base from V and 8 bases from J, leaving 15 bases between. Germline V gene data show CDR1 as SGHTA and CDR2 as FQGTGA. The length of the CDR3 is 15 residues. The CDR3 coding sequence is TGTGCCAGCAGCTTAATCTCGGCGCCAAGGGATGAGCAGTTCTTC. Translated: CASSLISAPRDEQFF.

The V and J genes are TRBV29-1 and TRBJ1-5; D is ambiguous. This CDR3 is built from 11 residues. Trimming cost V 1 base and J 16 bases, with 14 bases left between them. The germline gives CDR1 SQVTM, CDR2 ANQGSEA. CDR3 loop: CSVEGSGIRHF. The DNA for the CDR3 is TGCAGCGTTGAAGGTTCTGGAATCCGACATTTT.

The chain combines TRBV9 with TRBJ2-2, with D possibly being TRBD1 (5 bases). The germline CDR1 and CDR2 sequences are SGDLS and YYNGEE. The CDR3 has 14 residues. V was shortened by 2 bases and J by 1 base, with 6 bases between the two germline ends. The CDR3 region is CASSVTGNTGELFF. CDR3 nucleotides: TGTGCCAGCAGCGTTACAGGGAACACCGGGGAGCTGTTTTTT. The full variable domain, rest sourced from reference TRBV9 and TRBJ2-2, is DSGVTQTPKHLITATGQRVTLRCSPRSGDLSVYWYQQSLDQGLQFLIQYYNGEERAKGNILERFSAQQFPDLHSELNLSSLELGDSALYFCASSVTGNTGELFFGEGSRLTVL.

The CDR3 nucleotides read TGTGCCAGCAGCTTCCCTCCCCGACTAGCGGGAGGTAATGAGCAGTTCTTC. Translating gives CASSFPPRLAGGNEQFF. This chain joins TRBV11-2 and TRBJ2-1, with TRBD2 matching over 13 bases. CDR1 is SGHAT and CDR2 is FQNNGV in the germline V gene. The CDR3 contains 17 residues. V gave up 3 bases and J gave up 7 bases; unmatched junction bases: 9.

The chain combines TRBV11-2 with TRBJ2-1, with a tentative D call TRBD2 (6 bases). The ends were cut back, 6 bases at V and 4 bases at J, with 13 bases in the middle. Germline-derived CDR1 and CDR2 are SGHAT and FQNNGV. The CDR3 has 14 amino acids. CDR3 sequence: CASSRLAGYNEQFF. In DNA, the CDR3 is TGTGCCAGCAGTAGACTGGCGGGATACAATGAGCAGTTCTTC.